The 8 T cell receptor beta chains presented below share a single source sample, sequenced in a study of shared clonotypes between healthy human individuals (dated by TCRdb to 2020 to 2022). CD8 naive samples were obtained by positive selection for CCR7 among CD45RO-negative cells, yielding a CD45RA+CCR7+ population from which TemRA cells were excluded. To prepare the library, the immunoSEQ multiplex PCR assay was applied. The source is immuneACCESS, and TCRdb retained only in-frame sequences with V and J called. Part of the clones is not carried over; for the studies checked, unresolved V genes explain less than half of this, and the remainder is unexplained. For this sample the table gives millions of clones, of which 85% to 95% were detected only once. The ten top clones hold under 2% of the sample. The sample was naive CD8+ T cells from PBMCs. In light of the paper, this sample's cell subset or site label describes: CD45RA+CCR7+. The receptors were sampled from a man between 18 and 29 years old in good health. Some clones in this sample may be carry-over from other donors' samples.

The rearrangement links TRBV7-6 to TRBJ2-3; 7 bases fit TRBD2. The CDR3 runs to 16 residues. V shed 1 base and J 1 base; nucleotides not matched to a gene: 5. Germline loops: CDR1 SGHVS, CDR2 FNYEAQ. The chain's CDR3 is CASSLDGLAGTDTQYF. The CDR3 DNA is TGTGCCAGCAGCTTAGACGGCCTAGCGGGCACAGATACGCAGTATTTT. Full variable domain (outside the CDR3, taken from reference TRBV7-6 and TRBJ2-3): GAGVSQSPRYKVTKRGQDVALRCDPISGHVSLYWYRQALGQGPEFLTYFNYEAQQDKSGLPNDRFSAERPEGSISTLTIQRTEQRDSAMYRCASSLDGLAGTDTQYFGPGTRLTVL.

In regard to this clone: The sample has other DNA sequences that encode this CDR3 too. The chain links TRBV11-3 to TRBJ2-7, with D uncertain. V was shortened by 0 bases and J by 6 bases, with 6 bases between the two germline ends. Germline assignment: CDR1 SGHNT and CDR2 YENEEA. The CDR3 length is 12 residues. The CDR3 loop reads CASSLDDREQYF. The CDR3 DNA reads TGTGCCAGCAGCTTAGATGACCGCGAGCAGTACTTC.

The chain is built from TRBV7-8 and TRBJ1-2; 9 nucleotides align to TRBD1. Trimming removed 0 bases from V and 2 bases from J; junction bases left unmatched: 1. Germline V gives CDR1 SGHVS, CDR2 FQNEAQ. The length of the CDR3 is 15 residues. CDR3 in DNA: TGTGCCAGCAGCTTAGCGGGACAGGGCAACTATGGCTACACCTTC. Translated, it gives CASSLAGQGNYGYTF.

The chain links TRBV19 to TRBJ1-5; 7 nucleotides agree with TRBD1. CDR3 length: 14 residues. Germline V gene lookup returns CDR1 LNHDA and CDR2 SQIVND (reference sequence). After removal of 7 bases from V and 4 bases from J, the junction contained 7 bases not matched to a gene. The CDR3 region is CASKRDSGNQPQHF. The CDR3 nucleotides read TGTGCCAGTAAAAGGGACAGCGGTAATCAGCCCCAGCATTTT.

The genes are TRBV7-2 and TRBJ1-5; no firm D call. This CDR3 has 12 residues. CDR1 SGHTA and CDR2 FQGNSA come from the germline V gene. V was shortened by 5 bases and J by 7 bases, with 9 bases between the two germline ends. CDR3 sequence: CASSDPLQPQHF. The CDR3 DNA sequence: TGTGCCAGCAGCGACCCACTGCAGCCCCAGCATTTT.

This clone has only one observation. The V and J genes are TRBV9 and TRBJ2-1; the D call may be TRBD1 or TRBD2 (5 bases each). Trimming left V 3 bases short and J 3 bases short, with 16 bases between. CDR1 is SGDLS, CDR2 YYNGEE, per germline. This CDR3 has 16 amino acids. CDR3 coding DNA: TGTGCCAGCAGCGGGGACCCGACTCTAGGCTACAATGAGCAGTTCTTC. It is translated as CASSGDPTLGYNEQFF.

The chain employs TRBV28 and TRBJ2-7, with D possibly TRBD1 on 6 matching bases. Germline CDR1 reads MDHEN; CDR2 reads SYDVKM. The CDR3 has 13 amino acids. V shed 5 bases and J shed 6 bases, with 14 bases lying between them. The CDR3: CASSGQGPAEQYF. DNA of the CDR3: TGTGCCAGCAGTGGGCAGGGGCCTGCCGAGCAGTACTTC.

This clone appeared a few times. The chain joins TRBV2 to TRBJ1-1; D is uncertain. The germline gives CDR1 SNHLY, CDR2 FYNNEI. V shed 7 bases and J shed 1 base, with 7 bases lying between them. The CDR3 is 12 residues long. The CDR3 sequence: CASTKTNTEAFF. CDR3 in DNA: TGTGCCAGCACTAAAACGAACACTGAAGCTTTCTTT.